The present T cell receptor (beta chain) was sequenced within a study of blood T cell repertoires in COVID-19. Study background: Before being deemed recovered, Cohort 3 donors had two negative PCRs, clearance, or symptom resolution. Material from acute and convalescent COVID-19 was sourced from the United States, Italy and Spain.

The V end was cut by 4 bases, the J end by 7 bases, with 14 bases between. The CDR3 has 14 residues. Germline V gene data show CDR1 as MDHEN and CDR2 as SYDVKM. Participants were placed into cohorts based on the clinical history they reported. This clone has just a few counts. Data came from immunoSEQ multiplex PCR; TCRdb stores just in-frame clones and leaves some out. The sample holds about 170,000 clones; around 80% are singletons and the top ten take roughly 19%. The chain joins TRBV28 to TRBJ1-5; D perhaps matches TRBD1 (5 bases). The sample consisted of PBMCs or T cells enriched from blood (not recorded which). This clonotype was sampled from a woman between 65 and 79 years old in a cohort exposed to, infected with or recovered from COVID-19 (not recorded which). CDR3 DNA sequence: TGTGCCAGCAGTTCCGGCAGGGCACGACAGCCCCAGCATTTT. This gives the protein CASSSGRARQPQHF.